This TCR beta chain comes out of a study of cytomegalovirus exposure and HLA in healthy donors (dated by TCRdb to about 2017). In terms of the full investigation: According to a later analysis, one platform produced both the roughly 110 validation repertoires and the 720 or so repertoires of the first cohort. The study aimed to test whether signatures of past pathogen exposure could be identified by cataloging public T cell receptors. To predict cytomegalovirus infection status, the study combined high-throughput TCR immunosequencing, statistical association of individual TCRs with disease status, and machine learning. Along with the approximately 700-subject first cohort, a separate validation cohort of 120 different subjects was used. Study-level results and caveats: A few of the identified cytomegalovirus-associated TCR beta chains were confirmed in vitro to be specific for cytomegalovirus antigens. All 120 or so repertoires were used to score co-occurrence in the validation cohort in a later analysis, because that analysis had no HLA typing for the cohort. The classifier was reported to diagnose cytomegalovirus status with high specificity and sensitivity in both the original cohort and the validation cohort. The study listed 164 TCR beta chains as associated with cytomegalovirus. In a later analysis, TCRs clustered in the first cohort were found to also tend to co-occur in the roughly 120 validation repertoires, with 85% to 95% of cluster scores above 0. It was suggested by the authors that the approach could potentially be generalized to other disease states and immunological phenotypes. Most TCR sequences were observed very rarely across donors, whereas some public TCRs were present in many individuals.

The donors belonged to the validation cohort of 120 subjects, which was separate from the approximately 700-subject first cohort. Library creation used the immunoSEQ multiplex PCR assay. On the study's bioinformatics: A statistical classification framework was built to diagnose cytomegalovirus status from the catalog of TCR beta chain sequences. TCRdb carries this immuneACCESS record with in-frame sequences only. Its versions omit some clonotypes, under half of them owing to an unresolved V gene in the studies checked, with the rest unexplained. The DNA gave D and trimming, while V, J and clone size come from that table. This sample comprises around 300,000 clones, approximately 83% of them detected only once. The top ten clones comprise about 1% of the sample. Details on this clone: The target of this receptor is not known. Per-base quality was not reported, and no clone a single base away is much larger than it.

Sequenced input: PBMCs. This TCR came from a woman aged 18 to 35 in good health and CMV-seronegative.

CDR3 loop: CASSLVVAEQETQYF. The DNA sequence is as follows: TGTGCCAGCAGCTTAGTCGTAGCGGAACAAGAGACCCAGTACTTC. The V and J genes are TRBV11-3 and TRBJ2-5; TRBD2 is possibly the D segment (6 matching bases). CDR1 is given as SGHNT and CDR2 as YENEEA, both from the germline V gene. Between the V and J ends, shortened by 1 base and 2 bases respectively, the junction contains 11 bases. The CDR3, cysteine through phenylalanine, is 15 amino acids long. Here the CDR3 DNA is all that survives: 45 bases in frame from base 1.